This T cell receptor beta chain appears in the sequencing data of a study of T cell responses to AZD1222 COVID-19 vaccine. This CDR3 comprises 13 residues. V was pared by 5 bases and J by 1 base, with 8 bases between. CDR1 is SGHTA and CDR2 is FQGNSA in the germline V gene. This table comes from immunoSEQ multiplex PCR, and its TCRdb copy is limited to in-frame clones, with some not included. The sample lists more than 150,000 clones; roughly nine tenths were seen once. The source material was peripheral blood, sampled 28 days after the second AZD1222 dose. The chain joins TRBV7-2 to TRBJ1-2, with D hard to call. The TCR sequence derives from an adult who received the AZD1222 COVID-19 vaccine. CDR3 DNA: TGTGCCAGCAGCCTGACGGTTAACTATGGCTACACCTTC. Protein: CASSLTVNYGYTF.